This entry is about one T cell receptor beta chain. No cognate antigen has been identified for it. Base-call qualities are not available, and no considerably larger clone is one nucleotide away. The entry originates in a study of blood T cell repertoires in COVID-19 (dated by TCRdb to 2018 to 2021). For the study in its entirety: The collaborator samples originated in the United States, Italy and Spain and spanned the acute and convalescent phases of COVID-19. Where HLA class I and class II types were available, the types were taken from metadata supplied by the sample provider, not from assay-based typing. The samples were drawn from the first 160 participants of the ongoing ImmuneRACE study and from roughly 1,300 subjects provided by 6 global collaborators. The repertoires were made available in a free public database intended to serve as a resource for research on the immune response to SARS-CoV-2. Deeply sampled blood TCRbeta repertoires from subjects exposed to, actively infected with, or recovered from COVID-19 were included in the dataset. A de-identified subject ID, COVID-19 status, age in years and sex were almost always included in the sample metadata. The prospective study material was composed of cDNA or gDNA derived from T cells, B-cell-depleted T cells, or PBMCs.

In Seattle, one collaborating source enrolled patients while the infection was active and tracked those patients longitudinally over the course of disease. Whole blood was collected in K2EDTA tubes by collaborating institutions according to the institutions' own protocols. Collaborator samples were shipped for TCRbeta analysis as frozen whole blood, isolated PBMCs, or DNA extracted from either sample type. V is clipped by 5 bases and J by 7 bases, and the sequence between their germline boundaries is 17 bases long. CDR1 SQVTM and CDR2 ANQGSEA are derived from the germline V gene. Taken from cysteine to phenylalanine, the CDR3 has 13 residues. Only CDR3 DNA is held: 39 bases, read in frame from base 1. TCRbeta CDR3 regions were amplified from genomic DNA using the immunoSEQ Assay, a bias-controlled multiplex PCR. The original pipeline was this. The number of nucleated cells in each sample was estimated from the amplification of reference gene primers within the assay. To quantify the absolute abundance of each unique TCRbeta CDR3 rearrangement, sequence reads were collapsed and filtered. For each sample, productive Simpson clonality was calculated as the square root of Simpson's diversity index over productive rearrangements. Not all clones reach the TCRdb copy of this immuneACCESS table, which keeps in-frame sequences only. Checked studies attribute under half of the gap to unresolved V genes and leave the rest unexplained. That table supplies the V and J calls and clone size; D and trimming were determined from the DNA. Recorded for this sample are approximately 210,000 clones; about 80% of them occurred a single time. 7.5% to 9% of the sample lies in the top ten.

Findings and caveats that apply to the study as a whole: How much clinical and demographic metadata was included differed by source and by participant, and the metadata was provided uncurated.

Sequencing used peripheral blood. This clonotype was obtained from a woman aged 80 or over with COVID-19, enrolled during active disease. Here the chain combines TRBV29-1 and TRBJ1-2, and possibly TRBD1, on 5 matching bases. The CDR3 here reads CSVPSWGRGGYTF. The DNA is TGCAGCGTTCCTAGTTGGGGGAGGGGTGGCTACACCTTC.